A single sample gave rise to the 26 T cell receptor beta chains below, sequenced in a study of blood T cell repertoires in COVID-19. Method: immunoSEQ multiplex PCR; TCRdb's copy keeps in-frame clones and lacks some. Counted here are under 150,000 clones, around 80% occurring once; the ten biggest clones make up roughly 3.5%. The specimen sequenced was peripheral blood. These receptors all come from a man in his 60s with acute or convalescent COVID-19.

The CDR3 spells CASSYENSGANVLTF. The CDR3 nucleotides are TGTGCCAGCAGTTACGAGAACTCTGGGGCCAACGTCCTGACTTTC. The chain has TRBV6-5 and TRBJ2-6; D ambiguous. Germline V gene data show CDR1 as MNHEY and CDR2 as SVGAGI. This CDR3 is 15 amino acids long. Trimming left V 2 bases short and J 0 bases short, with 5 bases between.

The CDR3 loop reads CASSETGQQYNEQFF. CDR3 DNA: TGTGCCAGCAGTGAGACGGGACAACAATACAATGAGCAGTTCTTC. V and J are TRBV6-1 and TRBJ2-1; D is possibly TRBD1 (6 bases). The CDR3 contains 15 residues. V was shortened by 3 bases and J by 4 bases, with 13 bases between the two germline ends. Per the germline V gene, CDR1 is MNHNS and CDR2 is SASEGT.

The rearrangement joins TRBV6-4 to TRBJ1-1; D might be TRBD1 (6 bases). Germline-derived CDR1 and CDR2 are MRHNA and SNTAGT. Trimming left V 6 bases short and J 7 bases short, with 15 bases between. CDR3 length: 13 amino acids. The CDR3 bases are TGTGCCAGCAGCTCAACAGGGAGTGGTGAAGCTTTCTTT. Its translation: CASSSTGSGEAFF.

CDR3 DNA sequence: TGCGCCAGCAGTTGGAACAGGGGATCCTACGAGCAGTACTTC. Amino acids: CASSWNRGSYEQYF. V and J are TRBV5-1 and TRBJ2-7; TRBD1 agrees at 7 bases. Germline CDR1 is SGHRS and CDR2 is YFSETQ. V shed 5 bases and J 1 base; nucleotides not matched to a gene: 6. This CDR3 region has 14 residues.

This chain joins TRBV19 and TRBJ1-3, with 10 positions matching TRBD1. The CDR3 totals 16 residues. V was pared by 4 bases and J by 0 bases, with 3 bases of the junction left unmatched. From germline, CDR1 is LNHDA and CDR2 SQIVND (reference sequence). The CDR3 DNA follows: TGTGCCAGTAGTAATTGGGACAGGGGCTCTGGAAACACCATATATTTT. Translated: CASSNWDRGSGNTIYF.

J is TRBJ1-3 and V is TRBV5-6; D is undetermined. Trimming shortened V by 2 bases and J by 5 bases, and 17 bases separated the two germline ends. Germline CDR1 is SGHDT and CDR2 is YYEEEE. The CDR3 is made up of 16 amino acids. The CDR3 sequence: CASSFYRDVGRNTIYF. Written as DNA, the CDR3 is TGTGCCAGCAGCTTCTATCGGGATGTCGGGAGAAACACCATATATTTT.

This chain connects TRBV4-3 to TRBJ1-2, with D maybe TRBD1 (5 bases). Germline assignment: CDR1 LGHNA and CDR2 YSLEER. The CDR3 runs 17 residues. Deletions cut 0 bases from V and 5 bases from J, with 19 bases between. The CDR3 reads CASSQDGAVWPTYGYTF. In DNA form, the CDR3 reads TGCGCCAGCAGCCAAGATGGGGCCGTCTGGCCGACTTATGGCTACACCTTC.

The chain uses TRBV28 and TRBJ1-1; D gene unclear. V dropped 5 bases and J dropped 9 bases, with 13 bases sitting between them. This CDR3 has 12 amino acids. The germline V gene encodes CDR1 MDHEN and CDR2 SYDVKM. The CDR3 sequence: CASSPLGRKAFF. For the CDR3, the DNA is TGTGCCAGCAGTCCGCTCGGGAGGAAAGCTTTCTTT. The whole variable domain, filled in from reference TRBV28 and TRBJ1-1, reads DVKVTQSSRYLVKRTGEKVFLECVQDMDHENMFWYRQDPGLGLRLIYFSYDVKMKEKGDIPEGYSVSREKKERFSLILESASTNQTSMYLCASSPLGRKAFFGQGTRLTVV.

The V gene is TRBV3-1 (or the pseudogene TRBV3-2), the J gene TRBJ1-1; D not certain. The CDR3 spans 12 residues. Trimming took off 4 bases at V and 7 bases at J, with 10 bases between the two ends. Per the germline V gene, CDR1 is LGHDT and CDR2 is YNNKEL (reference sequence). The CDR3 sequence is CASSRRDFEAFF. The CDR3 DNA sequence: TGTGCCAGCAGCCGTCGAGATTTTGAAGCTTTCTTT.

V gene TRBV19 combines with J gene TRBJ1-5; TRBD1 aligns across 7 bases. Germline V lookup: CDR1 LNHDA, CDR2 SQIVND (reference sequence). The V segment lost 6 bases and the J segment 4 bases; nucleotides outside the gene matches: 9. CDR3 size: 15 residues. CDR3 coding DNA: TGTGCCAGTAGGGTCTCCGGGACAGAAAATCAGCCCCAGCATTTT. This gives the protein CASRVSGTENQPQHF.

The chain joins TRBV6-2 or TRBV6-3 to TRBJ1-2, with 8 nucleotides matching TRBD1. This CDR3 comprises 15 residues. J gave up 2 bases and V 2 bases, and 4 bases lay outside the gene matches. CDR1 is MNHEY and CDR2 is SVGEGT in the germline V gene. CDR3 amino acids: CASSYPGQENYGYTF. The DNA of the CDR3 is TGTGCCAGCAGTTACCCGGGACAGGAGAACTATGGCTACACCTTC.

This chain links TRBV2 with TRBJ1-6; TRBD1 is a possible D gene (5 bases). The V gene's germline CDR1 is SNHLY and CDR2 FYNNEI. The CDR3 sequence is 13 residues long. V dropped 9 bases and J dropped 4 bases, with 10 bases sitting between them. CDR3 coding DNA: TGTGCCAGTACAGGAGAGTATAATTCACCCCTCCACTTT. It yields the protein CASTGEYNSPLHF.

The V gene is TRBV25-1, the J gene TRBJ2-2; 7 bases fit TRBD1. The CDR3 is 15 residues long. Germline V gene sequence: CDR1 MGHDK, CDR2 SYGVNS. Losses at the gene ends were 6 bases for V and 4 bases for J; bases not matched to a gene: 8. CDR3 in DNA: TGTGCCAGCAGCGACAGGGTCTTCGGCACCGGGGAGCTGTTTTTT. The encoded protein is CASSDRVFGTGELFF.

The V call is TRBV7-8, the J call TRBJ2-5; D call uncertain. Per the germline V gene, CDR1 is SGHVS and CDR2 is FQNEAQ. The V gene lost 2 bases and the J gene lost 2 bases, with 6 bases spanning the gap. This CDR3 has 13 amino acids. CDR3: CASSLMQQETQYF. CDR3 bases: TGTGCCAGCAGCTTAATGCAGCAAGAGACCCAGTACTTC.

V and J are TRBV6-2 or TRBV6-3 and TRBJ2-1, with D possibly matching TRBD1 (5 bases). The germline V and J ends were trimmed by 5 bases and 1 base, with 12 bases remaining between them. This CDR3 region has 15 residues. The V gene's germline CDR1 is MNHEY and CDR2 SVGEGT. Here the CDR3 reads CASSATGISYNEQFF. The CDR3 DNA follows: TGTGCCAGCAGTGCTACAGGCATATCCTACAATGAGCAGTTCTTC.

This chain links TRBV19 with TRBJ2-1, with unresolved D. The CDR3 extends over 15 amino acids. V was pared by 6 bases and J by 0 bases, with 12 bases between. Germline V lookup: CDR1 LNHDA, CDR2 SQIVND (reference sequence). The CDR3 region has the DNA TGTGCCAGTAGAGAAACAGTGGGCTCCTACAATGAGCAGTTCTTC. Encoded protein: CASRETVGSYNEQFF.

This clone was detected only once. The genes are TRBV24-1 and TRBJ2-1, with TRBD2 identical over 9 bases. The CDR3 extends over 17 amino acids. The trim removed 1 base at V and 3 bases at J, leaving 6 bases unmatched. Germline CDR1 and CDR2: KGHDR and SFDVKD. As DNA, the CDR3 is TGTGCCACCAGTGATTTATGGGCTAGCGGGAACTACAATGAGCAGTTCTTC. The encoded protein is CATSDLWASGNYNEQFF.

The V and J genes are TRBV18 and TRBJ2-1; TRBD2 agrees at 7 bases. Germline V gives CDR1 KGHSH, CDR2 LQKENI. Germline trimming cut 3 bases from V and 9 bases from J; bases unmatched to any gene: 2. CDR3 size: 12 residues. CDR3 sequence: CASSPGLPEQFF. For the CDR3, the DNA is TGTGCCAGCTCACCGGGACTACCTGAGCAGTTCTTC.

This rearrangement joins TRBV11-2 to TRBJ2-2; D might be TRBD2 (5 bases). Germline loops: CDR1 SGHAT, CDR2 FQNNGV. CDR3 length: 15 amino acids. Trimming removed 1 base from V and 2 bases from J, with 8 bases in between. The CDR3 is CASSLGRRNTGELFF. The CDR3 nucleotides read TGTGCCAGCAGCTTAGGGAGGCGCAACACCGGGGAGCTGTTTTTT. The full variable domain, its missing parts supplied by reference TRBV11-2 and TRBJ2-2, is EAGVAQSPRYKIIEKRQSVAFWCNPISGHATLYWYQQILGQGPKLLIQFQNNGVVDDSQLPKDRFSAERLKGVDSTLKIQPAKLEDSAVYLCASSLGRRNTGELFFGEGSRLTVL.

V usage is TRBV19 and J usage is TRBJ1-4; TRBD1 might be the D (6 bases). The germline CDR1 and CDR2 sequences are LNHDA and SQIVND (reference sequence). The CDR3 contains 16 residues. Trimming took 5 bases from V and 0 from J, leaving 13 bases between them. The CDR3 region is CASSPRTVATNEKLFF. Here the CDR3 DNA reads TGTGCCAGTAGTCCCCGGACAGTAGCAACTAATGAAAAACTGTTTTTT.

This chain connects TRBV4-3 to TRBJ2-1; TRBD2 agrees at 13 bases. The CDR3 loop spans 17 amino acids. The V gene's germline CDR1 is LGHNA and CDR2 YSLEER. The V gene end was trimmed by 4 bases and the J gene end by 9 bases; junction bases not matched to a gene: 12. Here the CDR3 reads CASSPLLAGGPVSEQFF. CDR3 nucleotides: TGCGCCAGCAGCCCCTTACTAGCGGGAGGGCCCGTCTCTGAGCAGTTCTTC.

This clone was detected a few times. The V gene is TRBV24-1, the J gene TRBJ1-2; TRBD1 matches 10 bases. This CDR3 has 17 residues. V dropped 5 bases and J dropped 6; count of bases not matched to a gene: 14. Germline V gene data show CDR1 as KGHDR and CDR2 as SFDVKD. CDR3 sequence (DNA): TGTGCCACCAGTGGAGGGGAAGCGGGACAGGGGAGGAATGGCTACACCTTC. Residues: CATSGGEAGQGRNGYTF.

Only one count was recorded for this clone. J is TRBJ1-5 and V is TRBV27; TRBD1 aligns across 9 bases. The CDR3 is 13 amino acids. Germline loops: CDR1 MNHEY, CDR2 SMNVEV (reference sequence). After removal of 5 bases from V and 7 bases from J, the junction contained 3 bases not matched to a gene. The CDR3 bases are TGTGCCAGCAGTACGACAGGGGGGCAGCCCCAGCATTTT. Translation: CASSTTGGQPQHF.

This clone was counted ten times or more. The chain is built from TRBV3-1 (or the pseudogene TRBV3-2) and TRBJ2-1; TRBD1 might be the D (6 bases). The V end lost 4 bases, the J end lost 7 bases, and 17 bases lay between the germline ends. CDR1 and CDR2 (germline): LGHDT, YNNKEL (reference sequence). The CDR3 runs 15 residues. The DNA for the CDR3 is TGTGCCAGCAGCCCTACAAGGGACACTTTGAATGAGCAGTTCTTC. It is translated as CASSPTRDTLNEQFF.

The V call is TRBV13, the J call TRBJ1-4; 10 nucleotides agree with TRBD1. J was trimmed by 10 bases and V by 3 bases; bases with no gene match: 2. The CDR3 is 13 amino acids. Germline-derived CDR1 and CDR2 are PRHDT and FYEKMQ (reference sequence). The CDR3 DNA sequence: TGTGCCAGCAGCTTGACAGGGGGCGGAAAACTGTTTTTT. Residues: CASSLTGGGKLFF.

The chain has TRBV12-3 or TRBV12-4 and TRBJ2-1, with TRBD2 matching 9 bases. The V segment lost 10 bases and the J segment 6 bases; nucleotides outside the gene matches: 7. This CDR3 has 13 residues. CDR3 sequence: CATGGTSPNEQFF. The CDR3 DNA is TGTGCCACAGGCGGGACTAGCCCCAATGAGCAGTTCTTC.